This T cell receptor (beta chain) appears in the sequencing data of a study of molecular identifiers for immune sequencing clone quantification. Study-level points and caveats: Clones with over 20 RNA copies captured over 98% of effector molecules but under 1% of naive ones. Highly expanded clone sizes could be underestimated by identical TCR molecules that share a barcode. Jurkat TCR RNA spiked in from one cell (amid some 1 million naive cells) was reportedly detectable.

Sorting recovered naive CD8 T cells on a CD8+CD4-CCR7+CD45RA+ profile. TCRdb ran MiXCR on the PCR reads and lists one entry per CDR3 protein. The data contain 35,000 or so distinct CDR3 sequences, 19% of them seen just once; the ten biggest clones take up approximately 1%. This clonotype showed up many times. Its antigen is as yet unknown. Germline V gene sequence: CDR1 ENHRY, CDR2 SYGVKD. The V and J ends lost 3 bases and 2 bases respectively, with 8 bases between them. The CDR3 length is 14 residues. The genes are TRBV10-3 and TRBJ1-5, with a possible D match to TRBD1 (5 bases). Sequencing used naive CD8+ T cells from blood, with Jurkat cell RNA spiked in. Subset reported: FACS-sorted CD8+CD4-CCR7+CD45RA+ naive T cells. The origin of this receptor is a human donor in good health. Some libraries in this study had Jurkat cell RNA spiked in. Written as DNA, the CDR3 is TGTGCCATCAGTGAATCACAGGGCAATCAGCCCCAGCATTTT. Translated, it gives CAISESQGNQPQHF.